This T cell receptor (beta chain) was documented in a study of tumor-infiltrating lymphocytes in localized non-small cell lung cancer. On the study more broadly: Each patient gave resected tumor and non-adjacent uninvolved lung tissue.

With 0 bases removed from V and 0 bases from J, the gap between germline ends came to 12 bases. The CDR3 loop spans 17 amino acids. The germline gives CDR1 LNHDA, CDR2 SQIVND (reference sequence). Repertoires were generated with immunoSEQ multiplex PCR, while TCRdb's copy carries only in-frame clones and drops some. Found here are more than 15,000 clones, around 75% of them singletons; the top ten hold about 9.1%. The TCR sequence derives from a human donor with non-small cell lung cancer. Sequencing input: lung tumor tissue. The chain is built from TRBV19 and TRBJ2-1; either TRBD1 or TRBD2 may fit D (5 bases each). The CDR3 DNA reads as TGTGCCAGTAGTATAGATCCGGGTGGGGGCTCCTACAATGAGCAGTTCTTC. Translation: CASSIDPGGGSYNEQFF. The full variable domain, in which reference TRBV19 and TRBJ2-1 provide the parts outside the CDR3, is DGGITQSPKYLFRKEGQNVTLSCEQNLNHDAMYWYRQDPGQGLRLIYYSQIVNDFQKGDIAEGYSVSREKKESFPLTVTSAQKNPTAFYLCASSIDPGGGSYNEQFFGPGTRLTVL.